The sample holds one count of the clone carrying this T cell receptor beta chain. Its antigen is unidentified. The source of the sample is a study of chemoradiotherapy in HPV16-positive cancers. About the research overall: Two HPV16-positive patients' cells yielded candidate HPV-specific clones and common motifs.

General observations from the study: During treatment, candidate HPV-specific clones and E7-related motifs expanded in tumor.

CDR3 length equals 17 residues. Looked up from germline, CDR1 is LGHNA and CDR2 is YNFKEQ. Between the trimmed V and J ends, which lost 0 bases and 0 bases, there was a span of 12 bases. Samples were taken several times over chemoradiotherapy. Sequencing used immunoSEQ multiplex PCR; TCRdb keeps in-frame clones, though not all of them. In the table there are about 22,000 clones, roughly 89% of which are singletons. This chain joins TRBV4-2 and TRBJ1-5; D is ambiguous. This sample comprised blood, obtained from a patient who underwent chemoradiotherapy. The receptor was isolated from a human donor with HPV-associated anogenital cancer. In DNA, the CDR3 is TGTGCCAGCAGCCAAGATTCACGGGGTTATAGCAATCAGCCCCAGCATTTT. Its translation: CASSQDSRGYSNQPQHF.